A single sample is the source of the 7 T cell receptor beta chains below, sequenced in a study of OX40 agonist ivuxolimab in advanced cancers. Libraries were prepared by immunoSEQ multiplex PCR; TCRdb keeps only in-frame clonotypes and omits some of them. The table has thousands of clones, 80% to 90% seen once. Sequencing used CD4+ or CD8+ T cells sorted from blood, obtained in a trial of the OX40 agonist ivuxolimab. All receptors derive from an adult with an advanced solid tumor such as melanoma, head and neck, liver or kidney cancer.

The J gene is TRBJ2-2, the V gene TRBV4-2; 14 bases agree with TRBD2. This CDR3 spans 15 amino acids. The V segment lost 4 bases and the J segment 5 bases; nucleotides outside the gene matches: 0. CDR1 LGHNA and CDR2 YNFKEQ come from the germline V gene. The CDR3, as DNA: TGTGCCAGCAGCCGACTAGCGGGAGGGACCGGGGAGCTGTTTTTT. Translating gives CASSRLAGGTGELFF.

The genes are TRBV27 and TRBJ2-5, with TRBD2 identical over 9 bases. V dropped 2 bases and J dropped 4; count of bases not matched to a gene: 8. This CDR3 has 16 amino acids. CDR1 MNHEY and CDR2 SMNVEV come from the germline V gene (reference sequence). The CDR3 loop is CASSLGIAGVGETQYF. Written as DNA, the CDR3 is TGTGCCAGCAGTTTAGGAATAGCGGGGGTAGGAGAGACCCAGTACTTC.

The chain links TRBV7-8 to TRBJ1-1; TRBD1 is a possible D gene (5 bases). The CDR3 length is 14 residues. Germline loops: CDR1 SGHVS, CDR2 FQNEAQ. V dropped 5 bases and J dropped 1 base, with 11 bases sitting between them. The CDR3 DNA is TGTGCCAGCAGCCCGGGACGGACGAACACTGAAGCTTTCTTT. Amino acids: CASSPGRTNTEAFF.

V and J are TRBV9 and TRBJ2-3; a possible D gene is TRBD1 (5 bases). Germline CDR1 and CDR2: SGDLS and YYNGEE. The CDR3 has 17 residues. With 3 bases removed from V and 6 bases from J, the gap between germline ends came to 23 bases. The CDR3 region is CASSAGHRSTGFDTQYF. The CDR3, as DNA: TGTGCCAGCAGCGCCGGACACAGATCCACCGGGTTTGATACGCAGTATTTT. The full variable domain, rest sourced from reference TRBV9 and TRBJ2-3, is DSGVTQTPKHLITATGQRVTLRCSPRSGDLSVYWYQQSLDQGLQFLIQYYNGEERAKGNILERFSAQQFPDLHSELNLSSLELGDSALYFCASSAGHRSTGFDTQYFGPGTRLTVL.

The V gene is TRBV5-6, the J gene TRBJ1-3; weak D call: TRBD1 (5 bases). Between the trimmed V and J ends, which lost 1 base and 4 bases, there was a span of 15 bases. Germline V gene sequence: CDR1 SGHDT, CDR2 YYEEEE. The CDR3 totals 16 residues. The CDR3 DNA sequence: TGTGCCAGCAGCTTGCCACCCGCCAGGGAGGGAAACACCATATATTTT. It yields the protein CASSLPPAREGNTIYF.

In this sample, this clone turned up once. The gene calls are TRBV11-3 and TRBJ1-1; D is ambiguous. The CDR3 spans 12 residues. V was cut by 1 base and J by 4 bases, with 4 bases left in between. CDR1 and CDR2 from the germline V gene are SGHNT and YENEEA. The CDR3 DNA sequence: TGTGCCAGCAGCTTAGGCCCCACTGAAGCTTTCTTT. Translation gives CASSLGPTEAFF.

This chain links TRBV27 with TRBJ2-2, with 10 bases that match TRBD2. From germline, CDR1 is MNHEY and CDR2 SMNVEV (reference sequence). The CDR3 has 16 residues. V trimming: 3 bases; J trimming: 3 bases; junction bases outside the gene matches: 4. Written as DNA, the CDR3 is TGTGCCAGCAGTTTTATAAGCGGGAGGGACACCGGGGAGCTGTTTTTT. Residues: CASSFISGRDTGELFF.